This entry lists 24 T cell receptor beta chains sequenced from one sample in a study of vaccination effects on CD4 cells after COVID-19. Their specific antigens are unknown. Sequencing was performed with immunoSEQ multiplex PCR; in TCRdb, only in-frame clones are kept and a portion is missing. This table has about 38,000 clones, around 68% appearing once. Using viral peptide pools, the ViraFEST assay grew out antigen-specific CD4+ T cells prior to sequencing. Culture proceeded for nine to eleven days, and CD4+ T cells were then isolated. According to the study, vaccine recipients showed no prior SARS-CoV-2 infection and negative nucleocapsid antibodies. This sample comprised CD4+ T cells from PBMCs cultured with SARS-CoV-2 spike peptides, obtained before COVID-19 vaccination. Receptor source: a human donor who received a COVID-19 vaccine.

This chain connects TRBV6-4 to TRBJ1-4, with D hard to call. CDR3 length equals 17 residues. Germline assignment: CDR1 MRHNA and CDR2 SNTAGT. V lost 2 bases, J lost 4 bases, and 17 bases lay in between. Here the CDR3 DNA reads TGTGCCAGCAGTGACATCAGTCATTGGGTCCTTAATGAAAAACTGTTTTTT. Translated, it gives CASSDISHWVLNEKLFF.

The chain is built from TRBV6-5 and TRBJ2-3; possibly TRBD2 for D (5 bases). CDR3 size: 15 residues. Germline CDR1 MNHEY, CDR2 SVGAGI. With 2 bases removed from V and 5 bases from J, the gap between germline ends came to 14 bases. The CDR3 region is CASSYGGGVGDTQYF. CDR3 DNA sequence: TGTGCCAGCAGTTACGGTGGAGGTGTAGGAGATACGCAGTATTTT.

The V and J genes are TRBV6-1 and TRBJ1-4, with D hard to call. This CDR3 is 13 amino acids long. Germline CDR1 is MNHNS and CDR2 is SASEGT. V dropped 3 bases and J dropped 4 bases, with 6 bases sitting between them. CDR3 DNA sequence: TGTGCCAGCAGTGACGGTCGTAATGAAAAACTGTTTTTT. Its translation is CASSDGRNEKLFF.

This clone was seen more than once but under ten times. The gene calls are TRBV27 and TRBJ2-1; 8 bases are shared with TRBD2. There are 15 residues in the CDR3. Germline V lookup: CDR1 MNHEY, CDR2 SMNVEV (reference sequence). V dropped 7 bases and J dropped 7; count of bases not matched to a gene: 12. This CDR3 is CASMPASGFKNEQFF. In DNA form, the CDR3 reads TGTGCCAGCATGCCGGCTAGCGGGTTTAAGAATGAGCAGTTCTTC.

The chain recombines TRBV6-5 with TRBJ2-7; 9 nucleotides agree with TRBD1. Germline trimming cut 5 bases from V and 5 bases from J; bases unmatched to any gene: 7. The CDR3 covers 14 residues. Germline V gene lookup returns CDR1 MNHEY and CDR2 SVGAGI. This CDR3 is CASSSRQGGHEQYF. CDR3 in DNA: TGTGCCAGCAGTAGCAGACAGGGGGGACACGAGCAGTACTTC.

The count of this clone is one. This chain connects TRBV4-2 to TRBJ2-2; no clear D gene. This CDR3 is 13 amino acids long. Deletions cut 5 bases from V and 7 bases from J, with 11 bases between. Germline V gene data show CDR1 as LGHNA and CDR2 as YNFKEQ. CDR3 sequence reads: CASSGPFGGELFF. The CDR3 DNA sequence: TGTGCCAGCAGCGGTCCGTTTGGCGGGGAGCTGTTTTTT.

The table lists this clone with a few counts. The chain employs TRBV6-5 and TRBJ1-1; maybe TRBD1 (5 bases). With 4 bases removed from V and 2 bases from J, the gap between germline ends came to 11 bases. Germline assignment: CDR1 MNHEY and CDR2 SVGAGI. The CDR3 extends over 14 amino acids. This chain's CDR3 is CASSSPTANTEAFF. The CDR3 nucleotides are TGTGCCAGCAGTTCTCCGACAGCCAACACTGAAGCTTTCTTT.

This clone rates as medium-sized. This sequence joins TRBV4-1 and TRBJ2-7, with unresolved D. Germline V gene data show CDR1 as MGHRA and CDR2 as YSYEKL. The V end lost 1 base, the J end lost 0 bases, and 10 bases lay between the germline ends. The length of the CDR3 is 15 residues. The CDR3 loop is CASSQAAESSYEQYF. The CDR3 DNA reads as TGCGCCAGCAGCCAAGCGGCAGAGAGCTCCTACGAGCAGTACTTC.

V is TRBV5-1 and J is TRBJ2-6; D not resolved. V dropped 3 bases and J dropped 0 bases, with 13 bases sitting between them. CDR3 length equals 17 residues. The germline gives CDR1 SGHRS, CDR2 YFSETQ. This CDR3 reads CASSSRVSPSGANVLTF. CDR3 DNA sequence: TGCGCCAGCAGCTCTAGGGTATCCCCCTCTGGGGCCAACGTCCTGACTTTC. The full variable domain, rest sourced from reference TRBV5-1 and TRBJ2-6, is KAGVTQTPRYLIKTRGQQVTLSCSPISGHRSVSWYQQTPGQGLQFLFEYFSETQRNKGNFPGRFSGRQFSNSRSEMNVSTLELGDSALYLCASSSRVSPSGANVLTFGAGSRLTVL.

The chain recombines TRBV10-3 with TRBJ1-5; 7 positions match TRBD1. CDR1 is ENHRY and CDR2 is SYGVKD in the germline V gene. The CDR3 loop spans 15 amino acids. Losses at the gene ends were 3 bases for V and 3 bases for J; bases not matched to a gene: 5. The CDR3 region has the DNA TGTGCCATCAGTGAAGCAGGGGGGACCAATCAGCCCCAGCATTTT. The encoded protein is CAISEAGGTNQPQHF.

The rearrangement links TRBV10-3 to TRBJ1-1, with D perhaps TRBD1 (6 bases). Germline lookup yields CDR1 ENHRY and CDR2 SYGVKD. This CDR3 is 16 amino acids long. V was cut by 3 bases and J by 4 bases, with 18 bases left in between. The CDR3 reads CAISDPVGGAVTEAFF. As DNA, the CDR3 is TGTGCCATCAGTGACCCCGTTGGGGGGGCTGTCACTGAAGCTTTCTTT.

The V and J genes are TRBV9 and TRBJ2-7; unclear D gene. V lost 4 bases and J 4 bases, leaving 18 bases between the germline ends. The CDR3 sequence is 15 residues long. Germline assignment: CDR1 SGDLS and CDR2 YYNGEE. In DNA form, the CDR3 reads TGTGCCAGCAGCCCTGGGCAGGCTGGTTCATACGAGCAGTACTTC. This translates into CASSPGQAGSYEQYF.

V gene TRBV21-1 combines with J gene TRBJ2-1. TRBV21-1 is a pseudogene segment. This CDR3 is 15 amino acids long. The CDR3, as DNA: TGTGCCAGCAGGCCCCCCCAGAGCTCCTACAATGAGCAGTTCTTC. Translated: CASRPPQSSYNEQFF.

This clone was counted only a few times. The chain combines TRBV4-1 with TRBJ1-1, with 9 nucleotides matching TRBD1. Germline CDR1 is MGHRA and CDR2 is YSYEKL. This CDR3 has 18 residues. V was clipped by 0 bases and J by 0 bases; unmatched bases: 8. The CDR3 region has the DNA TGCGCCAGCAGCCAAGATCGAATCAGGACAGGGGTGAACACTGAAGCTTTCTTT. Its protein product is CASSQDRIRTGVNTEAFF.

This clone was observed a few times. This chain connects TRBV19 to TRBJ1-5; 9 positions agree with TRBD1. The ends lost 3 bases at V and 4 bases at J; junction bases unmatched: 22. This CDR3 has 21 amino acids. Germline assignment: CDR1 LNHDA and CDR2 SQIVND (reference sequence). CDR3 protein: CASSMRPRSFTTGGPNQPQHF. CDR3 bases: TGTGCCAGTAGTATGCGCCCCCGCTCATTTACGACAGGGGGACCTAATCAGCCCCAGCATTTT.

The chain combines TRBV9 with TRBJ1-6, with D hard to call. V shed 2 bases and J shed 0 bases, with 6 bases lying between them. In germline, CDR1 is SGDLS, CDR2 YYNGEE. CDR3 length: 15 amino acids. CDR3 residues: CASSVQSSYNSPLHF. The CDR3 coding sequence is TGTGCCAGCAGCGTTCAGAGCTCCTATAATTCACCCCTCCACTTT.

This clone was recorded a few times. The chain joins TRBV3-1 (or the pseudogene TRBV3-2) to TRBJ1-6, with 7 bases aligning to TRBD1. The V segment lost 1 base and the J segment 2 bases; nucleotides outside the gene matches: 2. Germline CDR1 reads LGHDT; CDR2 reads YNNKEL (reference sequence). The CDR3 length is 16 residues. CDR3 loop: CASSQVGGAYNSPLHF. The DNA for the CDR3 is TGTGCCAGCAGCCAAGTAGGGGGCGCCTATAATTCACCCCTCCACTTT.

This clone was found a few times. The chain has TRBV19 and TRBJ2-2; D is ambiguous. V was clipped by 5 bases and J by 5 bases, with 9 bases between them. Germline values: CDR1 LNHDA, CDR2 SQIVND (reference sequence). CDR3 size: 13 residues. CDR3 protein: CASSVLLTGELFF. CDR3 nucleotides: TGTGCCAGTAGTGTCCTTTTGACCGGGGAGCTGTTTTTT.

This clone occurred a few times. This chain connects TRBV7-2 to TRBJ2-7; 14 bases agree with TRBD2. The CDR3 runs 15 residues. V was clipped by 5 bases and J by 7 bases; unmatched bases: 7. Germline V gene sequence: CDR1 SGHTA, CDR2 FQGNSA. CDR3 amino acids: CASSLGLAGVVEQYF. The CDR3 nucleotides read TGTGCCAGCAGCCTGGGACTAGCGGGAGTGGTGGAGCAGTACTTC.

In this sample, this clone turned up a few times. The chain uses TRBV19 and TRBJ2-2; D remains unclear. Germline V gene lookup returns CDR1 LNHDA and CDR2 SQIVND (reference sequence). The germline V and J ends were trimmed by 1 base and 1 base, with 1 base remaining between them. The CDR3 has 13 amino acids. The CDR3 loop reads CASSIGNTGELFF. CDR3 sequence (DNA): TGTGCCAGTAGTATAGGGAACACCGGGGAGCTGTTTTTT. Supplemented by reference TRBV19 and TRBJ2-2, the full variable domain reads DGGITQSPKYLFRKEGQNVTLSCEQNLNHDAMYWYRQDPGQGLRLIYYSQIVNDFQKGDIAEGYSVSREKKESFPLTVTSAQKNPTAFYLCASSIGNTGELFFGEGSRLTVL.

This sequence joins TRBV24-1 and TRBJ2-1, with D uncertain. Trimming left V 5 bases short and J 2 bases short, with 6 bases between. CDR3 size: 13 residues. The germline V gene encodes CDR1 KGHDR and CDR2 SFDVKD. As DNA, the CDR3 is TGTGCCACCAGTGGTTGGGCCTACAATGAGCAGTTCTTC. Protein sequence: CATSGWAYNEQFF.

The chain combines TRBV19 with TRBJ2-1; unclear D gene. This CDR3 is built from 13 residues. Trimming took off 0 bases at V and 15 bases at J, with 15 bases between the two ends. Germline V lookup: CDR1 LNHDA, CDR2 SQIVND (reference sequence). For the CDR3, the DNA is TGTGCCAGTAGTATAGAGGCAGGTCGATGGCTGTTCTTC. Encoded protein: CASSIEAGRWLFF.

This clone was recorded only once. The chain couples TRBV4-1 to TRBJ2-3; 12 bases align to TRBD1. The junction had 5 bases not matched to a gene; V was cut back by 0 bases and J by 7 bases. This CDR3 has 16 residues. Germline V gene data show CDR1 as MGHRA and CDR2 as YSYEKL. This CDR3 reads CASSQDPGQGAYTQYF. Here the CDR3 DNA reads TGCGCCAGCAGCCAAGATCCGGGACAGGGGGCTTATACGCAGTATTTT.

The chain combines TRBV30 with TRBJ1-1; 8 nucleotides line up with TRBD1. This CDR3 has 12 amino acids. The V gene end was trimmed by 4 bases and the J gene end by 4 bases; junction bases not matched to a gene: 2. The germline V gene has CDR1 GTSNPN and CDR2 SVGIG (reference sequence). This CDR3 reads CAWNRGGTEAFF. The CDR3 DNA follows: TGTGCCTGGAACAGGGGGGGCACTGAAGCTTTCTTT.